A single T cell receptor (beta chain) is shown here with its context. Its antigen is unidentified. Though nominally healthy at sampling, donors likely had unrecorded immune exposures. The data derive from a study of cytomegalovirus exposure and HLA in healthy donors. Study-level background: Around 180 million T cells yielded fewer than 120 million unique TCR beta sequences in earlier analysis. The study, taken as a whole, reports: Despite most TCR sequences being rare, some public TCRs occurred in many donors.

Germline V gene lookup returns CDR1 SGHRS and CDR2 YFSETQ. There are 15 residues in the CDR3. Trimming left V 0 bases short and J 2 bases short, with 9 bases between. The PCR ran on 60 Vbeta and 13 Jbeta primers. As processed by the authors: Later, an analysis found some 80 million unique TCR beta chains, and about 10 million of these were shared. Measured with immunoSEQ multiplex PCR; TCRdb has only the in-frame clones, and not every one. V and J calls plus clone size are reproduced from that table; the DNA served to infer D and trimming. This repertoire comprises 200,000 to 250,000 clones; its ten largest clones make up roughly 0.98%.

The sequencing input was PBMCs. The V and J genes are TRBV5-1 and TRBJ2-1; D is unclear. This receptor was identified in a woman between 25 and 40 years old in good health and CMV-seropositive. The chain's CDR3 is CASSLGENPYNEQFF. CDR3 nucleotide sequence: TGCGCCAGCAGCTTGGGCGAAAACCCCTACAATGAGCAGTTCTTC.